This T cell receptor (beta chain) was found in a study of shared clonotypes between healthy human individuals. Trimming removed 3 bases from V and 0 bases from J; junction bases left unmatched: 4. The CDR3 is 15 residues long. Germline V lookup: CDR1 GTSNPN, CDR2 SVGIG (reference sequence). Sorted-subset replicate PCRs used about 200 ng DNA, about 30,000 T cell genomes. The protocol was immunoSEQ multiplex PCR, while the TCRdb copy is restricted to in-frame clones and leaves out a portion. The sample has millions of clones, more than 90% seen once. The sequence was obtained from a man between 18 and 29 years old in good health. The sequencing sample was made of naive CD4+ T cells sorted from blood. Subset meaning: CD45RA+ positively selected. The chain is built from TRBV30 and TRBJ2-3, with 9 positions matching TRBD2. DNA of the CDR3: TGTGCCTGGAGGGGACTAGCAGCTAGCACAGATACGCAGTATTTT. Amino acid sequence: CAWRGLAASTDTQYF.